A selection of T cell receptor beta chains follows, all from one sample in a study of T cells in Graves' hyperthyroidism and ophthalmopathy. TCRdb reprocessed the multiplex PCR reads via MiXCR and lists one record per CDR3 protein. The table lists hundreds of thousands of distinct CDR3 sequences, roughly a quarter of them singletons, with 11% in the top ten. Specimen: blood. The receptors derive from a woman aged 25 to 39 with Graves' ophthalmopathy. Both conserved end residues are part of each CDR3. The order of the fields is J gene, D gene, clone size, V gene, CDR3 DNA, CDR3 protein. The D gene is left open where the match is weak. Rows may omit the clone size; those that give it use once, few, many or a size class.

TRBJ1-1	NA	NA	TRBV12-3/TRBV12-4	TGTGCCAGCAGTATGGGGCAGAACCTTCATGAAGCTTTCTTT	CASSMGQNLHEAFF
TRBJ1-1	NA	few	TRBV6-2/TRBV6-3	TGTGCCAGCAGACTCACAGGGCTTGAAGCTTTCTTT	CASRLTGLEAFF
TRBJ2-2	NA	many	TRBV4-1	TGCGCCAGCAGCCACAAGCAAAAGTGGGCGGAGACGAACACCGGGGAGCTGTTTTTT	CASSHKQKWAETNTGELFF
TRBJ1-3	NA	NA	TRBV18	TGTGCCAGCTCACCCTGGACAGACCTTAGCTCTGGAAACACCATATATTTT	CASSPWTDLSSGNTIYF
TRBJ2-7	NA	NA	TRBV6-1	TGTGCCAGCAGAAGGACGGTCTCCTACGAGCAGTACTTC	CASRRTVSYEQYF
TRBJ2-7	TRBD2	many	TRBV6-1	TGTGCCAGCACCTTCCGGTTGGCTAGCGGGGTCTACGAGCAGTACTTC	CASTFRLASGVYEQYF
TRBJ2-7	NA	NA	TRBV28	TGTGCCAGCAGCACTATTGGGTCAGGAAGCTACGAGCAGTACTTC	CASSTIGSGSYEQYF
TRBJ1-1	TRBD1	many	TRBV11-2	TGTGCCAGCAGCTTCAGTACAGGGGTGGCCACTGAAGCTTTCTTT	CASSFSTGVATEAFF
TRBJ2-7	TRBD1	many	TRBV29-1	TGCAGCGTTTACACCGGGACAGGGGTCCACGAGCAGTACTTC	CSVYTGTGVHEQYF
TRBJ1-2	NA	many	TRBV6-5	TGTGCCAGCAGTTACCTGGGCAACTATGGCTACACCTTC	CASSYLGNYGYTF
TRBJ2-7	NA	many	TRBV6-2/TRBV6-3	TGTGCCAGCGCCCGGGCCATCTACTACGAGCAGTACTTC	CASARAIYYEQYF
TRBJ2-5	NA	NA	TRBV19	TGTGCCAGTAGTGTGGAGTCGTCGTACCAAGAGACCCAGTACTTC	CASSVESSYQETQYF
TRBJ2-7	TRBD1	NA	TRBV9	TGTGCCAGCAGCCCACAGGGACAGCTTCGGAGCGAGCAGTACTTC	CASSPQGQLRSEQYF
TRBJ1-2	NA	many	TRBV6-1	TGTGCCAGCATAGGCACAGGGAGTTATGGCTACACCTTC	CASIGTGSYGYTF
TRBJ1-1	NA	many	TRBV5-1	TGCGCCAGCAGCTTGTCGGCGGGGGGCAGGGTCCCTGAAGCTTTCTTT	CASSLSAGGRVPEAFF
TRBJ2-7	TRBD2	once	TRBV7-2	TGTGCCAGCAGCATCGGACTAGCGGAGACGTACGAGCAGTACTTC	CASSIGLAETYEQYF
TRBJ1-2	TRBD1	many	TRBV27	TGTGCCAGCAGTTTTCGACAGGGTTTTGGCTACACCTTC	CASSFRQGFGYTF
TRBJ1-1	NA	many	TRBV5-1	TGCGCCAGCAGCTTCTTTCGAGGGAACACTGAAGCTTTCTTT	CASSFFRGNTEAFF
TRBJ2-7	NA	NA	TRBV6-1	TGTGCCAGCAAGAAGTCAGCCCTCTACGAGCAGTACTTC	CASKKSALYEQYF
TRBJ2-4	TRBD2	NA	TRBV11-3	TGTGCCAGCAGCTTATCCGGGGGGGCCAAAAACATTCAGTACTTC	CASSLSGGAKNIQYF
TRBJ1-3	TRBD1	many	TRBV19	TGTGCCACTACCGGGACAGGGGTCGGAAACACCATATATTTT	CATTGTGVGNTIYF
TRBJ2-2	NA	many	TRBV10-3	TGTGCCATCAGAGATACAAGGAACACCGGGGAGCTGTTTTTT	CAIRDTRNTGELFF
TRBJ2-7	NA	many	TRBV6-2/TRBV6-3	TGTGCCAGTCTCTCAGGGCTTGGGAACGAGCAGTACTTC	CASLSGLGNEQYF
TRBJ1-1	TRBD1	NA	TRBV4-1	TGCGCCAGCAGCCAAGTGATTCAGGGGGACACTGAAGCTTTCTTT	CASSQVIQGDTEAFF
TRBJ2-5	TRBD2	many	TRBV20-1	TGCAGTGCTAGAGCGGCGGGGCGGGAGGAGACCCAGTACTTC	CSARAAGREETQYF
TRBJ1-1	NA	NA	TRBV29-1	TGCAGCGTTGGCCGGGACACCGACACTGAAGCTTTCTTT	CSVGRDTDTEAFF
TRBJ2-2	TRBD2	many	TRBV6-1	TGTGCCAGCAGCGGACTAGCGGGGTACACCGGGGAGCTGTTTTTT	CASSGLAGYTGELFF
TRBJ1-1	NA	NA	TRBV6-5	TGTGCCAGCAGTTACTCGAAGACAATGATGAACACTGAAGCTTTCTTT	CASSYSKTMMNTEAFF
TRBJ2-7	NA	NA	TRBV20-1	TGCAGTGCTAGAGATAATAAAAACAGGTTCACCTACGAGCAGTACTTC	CSARDNKNRFTYEQYF
TRBJ1-3	TRBD1	few	TRBV11-2	TGTGCCAGCAGCTTAGGATCAACTCTCTTCCGGGACAGGGACTCTGGAAACACCATATATTTT	CASSLGSTLFRDRDSGNTIYF
TRBJ1-1	NA	many	TRBV11-3	TGTGCCAGCAGCTTTCGGATGAACACTGAAGCTTTCTTT	CASSFRMNTEAFF
TRBJ2-4	NA	many	TRBV4-1	TGCGCCAGCAGCCAAGATCGGACCCTGGACAAAGGCAGAAACATTCAGTACTTC	CASSQDRTLDKGRNIQYF
TRBJ1-1	NA	few	TRBV20-1	TGCAGTGCTTCAAACAGGGCCGCTGAAGCTTTCTTT	CSASNRAAEAFF
TRBJ2-5	NA	many	TRBV7-2	TGTGCCAGCAGCTTGAGTTTTGACAGAAGGGGCGAAGAGACCCAGTACTTC	CASSLSFDRRGEETQYF
TRBJ1-2	NA	many	TRBV6-2/TRBV6-3	TGTGCCAGCAGTTACCCGGCAGTTTTAAACTACACCTTC	CASSYPAVLNYTF
TRBJ2-7	NA	NA	TRBV6-1	TGTGCCAGCAGTGCATGGGACAAAGGGATCGGCGAGCAGTACTTC	CASSAWDKGIGEQYF
TRBJ2-7	NA	many	TRBV19	TGTGCCAGTAGTCCACGACAGACGGGCGAGCAGTACTTC	CASSPRQTGEQYF
TRBJ2-5	NA	NA	TRBV28	TGTGCCAGCAGCCATTTTGGAGCGGATTTGGGAGAGACCCAGTACTTC	CASSHFGADLGETQYF
TRBJ1-3	NA	many	TRBV6-1	TGTGCCAGCAGAACAGGACACTCTGGAAACACCATATATTTT	CASRTGHSGNTIYF
TRBJ2-2	NA	many	TRBV27	TGTGCCAGCAGTTTATCGATAATCGGGGAGCTGTTTTTT	CASSLSIIGELFF
TRBJ1-6	NA	many	TRBV12-3/TRBV12-4	TGTGCCAGCAGGAACGACGAAAAAGGCCTCCACTTT	CASRNDEKGLHF
TRBJ1-2	TRBD1	many	TRBV29-1	TGCAGCGTTGACCCAACCCCCGGGACAGATGGCTACACCTTC	CSVDPTPGTDGYTF
TRBJ1-5	NA	many	TRBV6-4	TGTGCCAGCAGTCCAACGACAGGAGACTATTATAGCAATCAGCCCCAGCATTTT	CASSPTTGDYYSNQPQHF
TRBJ1-2	TRBD1	many	TRBV6-1	TGTGCCAGCAGTGAAGCTATCTGGACAGGAGTGAATGGCTACACCTTC	CASSEAIWTGVNGYTF
TRBJ1-2	NA	NA	TRBV6-1	TGTGCCAGCCTCGACCGGGCGGGAAACGGTGGCTACACCTTC	CASLDRAGNGGYTF
TRBJ1-2	TRBD1	many	TRBV15	TGTGCCACCAGCAGAGATAGTAGGGACAGGGAGTCGGGTGGCTACACCTTC	CATSRDSRDRESGGYTF
TRBJ2-7	NA	NA	TRBV11-2	TGTGCCAGCAGCTTAGAGTTCTCCCTCGAGCAGTACTTC	CASSLEFSLEQYF
TRBJ2-6	NA	many	TRBV11-2	TGTGCCAGCAGCTTAGAAGAGGGAGGAGTTGGGGCCAACGTCCTGACTTTC	CASSLEEGGVGANVLTF
TRBJ2-1	TRBD1	NA	TRBV10-3	TGTGCCATCAGTGAGTCAGGTCAACAGGGGTTCAATGAGCAGTTCTTC	CAISESGQQGFNEQFF
TRBJ2-7	NA	many	TRBV6-1	TGTGCCAGCAGTGAATTCCAGGGATTCTACGAGCAGTACTTC	CASSEFQGFYEQYF
TRBJ2-4	NA	NA	TRBV5-4	TGTGCCAGCAGCTTGGAGGGTCAGGGCATTCAGTACTTC	CASSLEGQGIQYF
TRBJ1-1	NA	NA	TRBV6-5	TGTGCCAGCAGTTACTCGCCGGCACAGAACACTGAAGCTTTCTTT	CASSYSPAQNTEAFF
TRBJ2-2	NA	many	TRBV5-1	TGCGCCAGCAGCCTCGGGCTACTGAACACCGGGGAGCTGTTTTTT	CASSLGLLNTGELFF
TRBJ1-5	TRBD1	many	TRBV2	TGTGCCAGCACGCAGGGGGCGGAGGGCAATCAGCCCCAGCATTTT	CASTQGAEGNQPQHF
TRBJ2-4	TRBD2	NA	TRBV3-1	TGTGCCAGCAGCCAAGTGGAATTCGGACTAGCGGGGGGGCCCAGCAAAAACATTCAGTACTTC	CASSQVEFGLAGGPSKNIQYF
TRBJ1-5	NA	many	TRBV30	TGTGCCTGGAGTCAGCAGGCTAATCAGCCCCAGCATTTT	CAWSQQANQPQHF
TRBJ2-7	NA	few	TRBV11-2	TGTGCCAGCAGCTTACCGTACTACGAGCAGTACTTC	CASSLPYYEQYF
TRBJ1-1	NA	few	TRBV15	TGTGCCACCTCACGGCGGCAGGCTAACACTGAAGCTTTCTTT	CATSRRQANTEAFF
TRBJ2-7	NA	NA	TRBV6-8	TGTGCCAGCAGTTACTCTATTCGGGTGACAGTTTGTTTCGAGCAGTACTTC	CASSYSIRVTVCFEQYF